These 23 T cell receptor beta chains originate from one sample sequenced in a study of long-term antiretroviral therapy in people with HIV. Survey-level immunoSEQ v3.0 assays were run. Profiling relied on immunoSEQ multiplex PCR, and the TCRdb table lists in-frame clones only, not all of them. The sample lists over 25,000 clones, almost 85% occurring once. The sample consisted of unsorted PBMCs, taken 1.1 years before starting antiretroviral therapy. The source of these receptors is a woman in her 30s with HIV.

This clone has just a few counts. The J gene is TRBJ2-1, the V gene TRBV27, with D possibly matching TRBD1 (7 bases). Trimming pared 7 bases from V and 0 bases from J, leaving 22 bases between. The length of the CDR3 is 18 residues. The germline gives CDR1 MNHEY, CDR2 SMNVEV (reference sequence). CDR3 protein: CASTTRRDRQISYNEQFF. Here the CDR3 DNA reads TGTGCCAGCACGACCCGGCGGGACAGACAAATCTCCTACAATGAGCAGTTCTTC.

The J gene is TRBJ1-2, the V gene TRBV29-1, with 7 nucleotides matching TRBD1. This CDR3 spans 13 amino acids. The germline V gene has CDR1 SQVTM and CDR2 ANQGSEA. Trimming cost V 3 bases and J 7 bases; bases outside gene matches: 8. Written as DNA, the CDR3 is TGCAGCGTTGACGTGGAGGGGGCGGGTGGCTACACCTTC. It specifies CSVDVEGAGGYTF. Full variable domain (missing parts from reference TRBV29-1 and TRBJ1-2): SAVISQKPSRDICQRGTSLTIQCQVDSQVTMMFWYRQQPGQSLTLIATANQGSEATYESGFVIDKFPISRPNLTFSTLTVSNMSPEDSSIYLCSVDVEGAGGYTFGSGTRLTVV.

This clone occurred once. The chain employs TRBV19 and TRBJ1-6; maybe TRBD1 (6 bases). This CDR3 spans 13 amino acids. The germline gives CDR1 LNHDA, CDR2 SQIVND (reference sequence). Trimming took off 4 bases at V and 14 bases at J, with 15 bases between the two ends. Here the CDR3 reads CASSSTGTGTLHF. CDR3 coding DNA: TGTGCCAGTAGTAGCACAGGGACTGGCACCCTCCACTTT.

The chain carries TRBV27 and TRBJ2-2; a weak D match, TRBD2 (5 bases). V shed 4 bases and J shed 6 bases, with 21 bases lying between them. This CDR3 contains 17 residues. The germline V gene has CDR1 MNHEY and CDR2 SMNVEV (reference sequence). CDR3 DNA sequence: TGTGCCAGCAGTTCCCCCGTCGGGGTAAGGAAAGCCGGGGAGCTGTTTTTT. As protein: CASSSPVGVRKAGELFF.

The chain has TRBV5-1 and TRBJ1-1, with D perhaps matching TRBD1 (6 bases). The germline CDR1 and CDR2 sequences are SGHRS and YFSETQ. V was trimmed by 7 bases and J by 3 bases, leaving 19 bases between them. The CDR3 is made up of 15 amino acids. CDR3 nucleotide sequence: TGCGCCAGCTCTAAAGGGGGAATGGGGGACACTGAAGCTTTCTTT. Protein: CASSKGGMGDTEAFF.

This chain links TRBV11-2 with TRBJ2-7; D is uncertain. V shed 5 bases and J shed 6 bases, with 17 bases lying between them. In germline, CDR1 is SGHAT, CDR2 FQNNGV. The CDR3 totals 14 residues. CDR3 nucleotides: TGTGCCAGCAGCCCAGAGATCGACTCCCTCGAGCAGTACGTC. Its translation: CASSPEIDSLEQYV.

The chain recombines TRBV30 with TRBJ2-7; D is possibly TRBD1 or TRBD2 (5 bases each). The germline V and J ends were trimmed by 7 bases and 0 bases, with 13 bases remaining between them. Germline-derived CDR1 and CDR2 are GTSNPN and SVGIG (reference sequence). This CDR3 is 13 amino acids long. The CDR3 DNA follows: TGTGCCTCCTCGGGACGGGACTCCTACGAGCAGTACTTC. It translates to CASSGRDSYEQYF.

This clone was seen a handful of times. J is TRBJ1-6 and V is TRBV7-9; no clear D. Looked up from germline, CDR1 is SEHNR and CDR2 is FQNEAQ (reference sequence). The CDR3 runs to 12 residues. Trimming took 3 bases from V and 9 from J, leaving 6 bases between them. DNA for the CDR3: TGTGCCAGCAGCTTTGGAGTTTCACCCCTCCACTTT. Translation gives CASSFGVSPLHF.

The J gene is TRBJ2-7, the V gene TRBV6-5, with TRBD2 identical over 7 bases. CDR1 and CDR2 (germline): MNHEY, SVGAGI. With V trimmed by 9 bases and J by 0 bases, 11 bases remained unmatched. The CDR3 is 15 residues long. CDR3 bases: TGTGCCAGGATAGAGCGGGATTTAAGCTCCTACGAGCAGTACGTC. Its translation: CARIERDLSSYEQYV.

The chain employs TRBV27 and TRBJ1-1; D might be TRBD1 (5 bases). Trimming took off 0 bases at V and 0 bases at J, with 17 bases between the two ends. CDR3 length: 18 amino acids. Germline CDR1 reads MNHEY; CDR2 reads SMNVEV (reference sequence). CDR3 amino acids: CASSLSWDLRHMNTEAFF. The CDR3 DNA is TGTGCCAGCAGTTTATCGTGGGACCTCAGACACATGAACACTGAAGCTTTCTTT.

This chain uses TRBV28 with TRBJ1-4; TRBD1 agrees at 9 bases. The germline CDR1 and CDR2 sequences are MDHEN and SYDVKM. V lost 4 bases, J lost 6 bases, and 6 bases stayed unmatched. The CDR3 spans 15 residues. In DNA form, the CDR3 reads TGTGCCAGCAGTTCACAGGGGGCCGGGGATGAAAAACTGTTTTTT. Its protein is CASSSQGAGDEKLFF. The entire variable domain, with the rest obtained from reference TRBV28 and TRBJ1-4, is as follows: DVKVTQSSRYLVKRTGEKVFLECVQDMDHENMFWYRQDPGLGLRLIYFSYDVKMKEKGDIPEGYSVSREKKERFSLILESASTNQTSMYLCASSSQGAGDEKLFFGSGTQLSVL.

For the CDR3, the DNA is TGTGCCTCAAGGGACTTGGCGAGCTCCTATAATTCACCCCTCCACTTT. This translates into CASRDLASSYNSPLHF. This chain uses TRBV30 with TRBJ1-6; weak D call: TRBD1 (5 bases). CDR1 GTSNPN and CDR2 SVGIG come from the germline V gene (reference sequence). Trimming stripped 7 bases from V and 0 bases from J, with 16 bases between. CDR3 length equals 16 residues. Filled out from reference TRBV30 and TRBJ1-6, the complete variable domain reads SQTIHQWPATLVQPVGSPLSLECTVEGTSNPNLYWYRQAAGRGLQLLFYSVGIGQISSEVPQNLSASRPQDRQFILSSKKLLLSDSGFYLCASRDLASSYNSPLHFGNGTRLTVT.

This chain joins TRBV5-1 and TRBJ1-5; tentatively, D is TRBD1 (6 bases). CDR3 size: 13 residues. The germline V gene has CDR1 SGHRS and CDR2 YFSETQ. V gave up 0 bases and J gave up 7 bases, with 8 bases separating them. The CDR3 DNA sequence: TGCGCCAGCAGCTTGGGGGGGGCCCAGCCCCAGCATTTT. Translated: CASSLGGAQPQHF.

The V gene is TRBV20-1, the J gene TRBJ1-4, with unresolved D. CDR1 and CDR2 (germline): DFQATT, SNEGSKA (reference sequence). CDR3 length equals 11 residues. V was trimmed by 1 base and J by 8 bases, leaving 5 bases between them. CDR3 nucleotide sequence: TGCAGTGCTAGAGTTCTGGAAAAACTGTTTTTT. Its protein is CSARVLEKLFF.

This sequence joins TRBV30 and TRBJ2-4; 7 bases match TRBD1. Germline-derived CDR1 and CDR2 are GTSNPN and SVGIG (reference sequence). This CDR3 has 13 amino acids. V shed 5 bases, J shed 1 base, and the junction held 2 bases outside the gene matches. The CDR3 here is CAWDRVAKNIQYF. The CDR3 DNA reads as TGTGCCTGGGACAGGGTGGCCAAAAACATTCAGTACTTC.

This clone has just one count. DNA for the CDR3: TGTGCCAGCAGCTTAGCTCGAGACACAGATACGCAGTATTTT. Translating gives CASSLARDTDTQYF. J is TRBJ2-3 and V is TRBV7-2; D gene ambiguous. The CDR3 sequence is 14 residues long. Trimming stripped 0 bases from V and 2 bases from J, with 6 bases between. Germline CDR1 reads SGHTA; CDR2 reads FQGNSA.

The CDR3 DNA reads TGTGCCAGCAGCTTAGCCCCGCGAAGCTCCGATGAGCAGTTCTTC. Translation: CASSLAPRSSDEQFF. This chain links TRBV11-2 with TRBJ2-1; D gene unclear. Trimming removed 1 base from V and 8 bases from J, with 15 bases in between. Germline CDR1 reads SGHAT; CDR2 reads FQNNGV. There are 15 residues in the CDR3.

The CDR3 protein is CATSSHRDRLYGYTF. CDR3 in DNA: TGTGCCACCAGCAGTCACCGGGACAGGCTCTATGGCTACACCTTC. V usage is TRBV15 and J usage is TRBJ1-2; 8 nucleotides align to TRBD1. Germline V gene sequence: CDR1 LNHNV, CDR2 YYDKDF (reference sequence). The CDR3 totals 15 residues. V lost 3 bases, J lost 4 bases, and 7 bases stayed unmatched. Supplemented by reference TRBV15 and TRBJ1-2, the full variable domain reads DAMVIQNPRYQVTQFGKPVTLSCSQTLNHNVMYWYQQKSSQAPKLLFHYYDKDFNNEADTPDNFQSRRPNTSFCFLDIRSPGLGDTAMYLCATSSHRDRLYGYTFGSGTRLTVV.

The J gene is TRBJ2-7, the V gene TRBV2; D might be TRBD1 (5 bases). V was shortened by 1 base and J by 4 bases, with 5 bases between the two germline ends. Per the germline V gene, CDR1 is SNHLY and CDR2 is FYNNEI. This CDR3 spans 12 amino acids. CDR3 DNA sequence: TGTGCCAGCAGTGAAGAGGGGTACGAGCAGTACGTC. This gives the protein CASSEEGYEQYV.

The chain carries TRBV9 and TRBJ2-3; D uncertain. CDR1 SGDLS and CDR2 YYNGEE come from the germline V gene. V lost 4 bases and J 2 bases, leaving 11 bases between the germline ends. CDR3 size: 14 residues. CDR3: CASSLGPHTDTQYF. The CDR3, as DNA: TGTGCCAGCAGCCTCGGACCACACACAGATACGCAGTATTTT.

This clone has only a few counts. The chain joins TRBV27 to TRBJ2-1, with D maybe TRBD2 (6 bases). This CDR3 region has 13 residues. Germline lookup yields CDR1 MNHEY and CDR2 SMNVEV (reference sequence). The V gene lost 2 bases and the J gene lost 9 bases, with 11 bases spanning the gap. The CDR3 loop is CASSLGLRGEQFF. DNA of the CDR3: TGTGCCAGCAGTTTAGGCCTGCGGGGTGAGCAGTTCTTC.

V and J are TRBV14 and TRBJ2-1, with 9 bases identical to TRBD1. Germline CDR1 is SGHDN and CDR2 is FVKESK. The CDR3 extends over 16 amino acids. V lost 7 bases and J lost 5; bases outside the gene matches: 12. The CDR3 region has the DNA TGTGCCAGCACCGCCAGGGACAGGGTAGTCCACAATGAGCAGTTCTTC. It is translated as CASTARDRVVHNEQFF. The full variable domain, completed using reference TRBV14 and TRBJ2-1, is EAGVTQFPSHSVIEKGQTVTLRCDPISGHDNLYWYRRVMGKEIKFLLHFVKESKQDESGMPNNRFLAERTGGTYSTLKVQPAELEDSGVYFCASTARDRVVHNEQFFGPGTRLTVL.

The chain employs TRBV7-8 and TRBJ2-7; 7 positions agree with TRBD1. Germline loops: CDR1 SGHVS, CDR2 FQNEAQ. V trimming: 3 bases; J trimming: 0 bases; junction bases outside the gene matches: 2. This CDR3 spans 14 amino acids. The CDR3 DNA sequence: TGTGCCAGCAGCTTCCGGGACAGCTCCTACGAGCAGTACGTC. Protein: CASSFRDSSYEQYV.